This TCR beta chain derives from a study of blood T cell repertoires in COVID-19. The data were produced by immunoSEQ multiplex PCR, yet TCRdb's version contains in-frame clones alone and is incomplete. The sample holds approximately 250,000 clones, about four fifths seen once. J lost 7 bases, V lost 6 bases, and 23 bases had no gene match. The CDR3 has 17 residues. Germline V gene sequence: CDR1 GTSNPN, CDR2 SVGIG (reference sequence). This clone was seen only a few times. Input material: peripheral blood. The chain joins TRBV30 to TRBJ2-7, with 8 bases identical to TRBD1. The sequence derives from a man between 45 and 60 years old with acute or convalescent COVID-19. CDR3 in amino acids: CACRTGRLRLRGDEQYF. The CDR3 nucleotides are TGTGCCTGCCGGACAGGGAGACTACGGTTACGAGGGGATGAGCAGTACTTC.